These T cell receptor beta chains were read from a single sample in a study of Ad26.COV2.S vaccination and SARS-CoV-2 variants. Here immunoSEQ multiplex PCR was the method, and the copy in TCRdb shows in-frame clones only, minus some. The sample yields approximately 300,000 clones, about 86% seen once. The sample in question was peripheral blood, obtained in a trial of Ad26.COV2.S vaccine versus placebo. These receptors all come from a person aged 18-65 years who received the Ad26.COV2.S COVID-19 vaccine or a placebo. CDR3s include the opening cysteine and the closing phenylalanine or tryptophan. A D gene is named only where the DNA matches it firmly. Clone size is shown for a subset of rows, as once, few, many or a class of expanded clone.

>TRBD1|TRBV5-4|once|TRBJ1-1
CASSFGTGVTEAFF
TGTGCCAGCAGTTTCGGGACAGGGGTAACTGAAGCTTTCTTT
>TRBD1|TRBV6-5|-|TRBJ1-1
CASRRGRGQTEAFF
TGTGCCAGCAGAAGGGGCAGGGGGCAAACTGAAGCTTTCTTT
>-|TRBV9|-|TRBJ1-2
CASRGSNYGYTF
TGTGCCAGCAGAGGGAGTAACTATGGCTACACCTTC
>TRBD2|TRBV11-2|-|TRBJ2-3
CASSQGASGGITDTQYF
TGTGCCAGCAGCCAAGGGGCTAGCGGGGGGATCACAGATACGCAGTATTTT
>-|TRBV9|-|TRBJ1-4
CASSPQGAFPIDKLFF
TGTGCCAGCAGCCCGCAGGGCGCGTTCCCCATCGATAAACTGTTTTTT
>TRBD1|TRBV24-1|-|TRBJ2-5
CATSGQGQETQYF
TGTGCCACCAGTGGACAGGGGCAAGAGACCCAGTACTTC
>TRBD1|TRBV5-4|-|TRBJ1-1
CASSLGDRGTEAFF
TGTGCCAGCAGCTTGGGGGACAGGGGAACTGAAGCTTTCTTT
>-|TRBV5-1|-|TRBJ1-3
CASSSGDGGNTIYF
TGCGCCAGCAGCTCCGGGGATGGAGGAAACACCATATATTTT
>TRBD1|TRBV5-8|-|TRBJ1-4
CASSLAGTGGEKLFF
TGTGCCAGCAGCTTGGCCGGGACAGGGGGTGAAAAACTGTTTTTT
>-|TRBV5-4|-|TRBJ1-6
CASSQREVGSPLHF
TGTGCCAGCAGCCAACGGGAGGTGGGTTCACCCCTCCACTTT
>TRBD1|TRBV5-5|-|TRBJ1-5
CASSSGTGYGWQPQHF
TGTGCCAGCAGCAGCGGGACAGGGTATGGTTGGCAGCCCCAGCATTTT
>-|TRBV7-2|-|TRBJ2-1
CASSLALGWEQFF
TGTGCCAGCAGCTTAGCGCTGGGGTGGGAGCAGTTCTTC
>-|TRBV30|-|TRBJ1-1
CAWSDSPSPRAFF
TGTGCCTGGAGTGACAGCCCTTCCCCCCGAGCTTTCTTT
>-|TRBV6-4|few|TRBJ2-3
CASSRERGTDTQYF
TGTGCCAGCAGTCGCGAGCGCGGCACAGATACGCAGTATTTT
>TRBD2|TRBV7-2|once|TRBJ2-1
CASSPPGTSNNEQFF
TGTGCCAGCAGCCCTCCCGGGACTAGCAACAATGAGCAGTTCTTC
>-|TRBV3-1/TRBV3-2|-|TRBJ1-2
CASSQEGRGYYGYTF
TGTGCCAGCAGCCAAGAGGGCAGGGGATACTATGGCTACACCTTC
>-|TRBV5-1|few|TRBJ1-5
CASSLGQGSQPQHF
TGCGCCAGCAGCTTGGGGCAGGGATCTCAGCCCCAGCATTTT
>-|TRBV9|-|TRBJ1-1
CASSVVPALLLNTEAFF
TGTGCCAGCAGCGTAGTTCCCGCCCTCCTATTGAACACTGAAGCTTTCTTT
>-|TRBV5-6|-|TRBJ1-2
CASSTTQGFYGYTF
TGTGCCAGCAGCACAACTCAGGGGTTTTATGGCTACACCTTC
>-|TRBV5-1|-|TRBJ2-7
CASSTSVGGSYEQYF
TGCGCCAGCAGCACGTCGGTGGGGGGCTCCTACGAGCAGTACTTC
>TRBD1|TRBV9|-|TRBJ2-7
CASSAGTGVYEQYF
TGTGCCAGCAGCGCCGGGACAGGGGTCTACGAGCAGTACTTC
>TRBD2|TRBV10-3|-|TRBJ2-5
CAIKLAGGETQYF
TGTGCCATCAAACTAGCGGGTGGAGAGACCCAGTACTTC
>TRBD1|TRBV6-5|-|TRBJ2-5
CATATTGGKETQYF
TGTGCCACCGCGACTACAGGGGGCAAGGAGACCCAGTACTTC
>TRBD1|TRBV10-3|-|TRBJ1-5
CAISERDSNQPQHF
TGTGCCATCAGTGAGAGGGACAGTAATCAGCCCCAGCATTTT
>-|TRBV7-7|-|TRBJ1-1
CASWVTVNTEAFF
TGTGCTAGCTGGGTGACAGTGAACACTGAAGCTTTCTTT
>TRBD1|TRBV29-1|once|TRBJ1-4
CSVETGTGKGNEKLFF
TGCAGCGTTGAAACTGGGACAGGGAAGGGTAATGAAAAACTGTTTTTT
>-|TRBV18|-|TRBJ2-6
CASSPGQPNFSSGANVLTF
TGTGCCAGCTCTCCAGGACAGCCTAACTTCAGCTCTGGGGCCAACGTCCTGACTTTC
>TRBD1|TRBV30|-|TRBJ2-7
CAWTAMGTVTYEQYF
TGTGCCTGGACTGCCATGGGGACAGTTACCTACGAGCAGTACTTC
>TRBD1|TRBV2|-|TRBJ1-2
CASSETGGRSYGYTF
TGTGCCAGCAGTGAAACAGGGGGTCGCAGCTATGGCTACACCTTC
>TRBD2|TRBV27|-|TRBJ2-1
CASSPGGAGPYNEQFF
TGTGCCAGCAGTCCCGGGGGGGCAGGTCCCTACAATGAGCAGTTCTTC
>TRBD1|TRBV9|few|TRBJ2-7
CASSVAVGQGGSYEQYF
TGTGCCAGCAGCGTTGCGGTAGGACAGGGGGGCTCCTACGAGCAGTACTTC
>TRBD2|TRBV6-2/TRBV6-3|-|TRBJ2-1
CASSYFPLAGASRDEQFF
TGTGCCAGCAGTTATTTTCCCCTAGCGGGGGCGAGCCGGGATGAGCAGTTCTTC
>-|TRBV5-1|-|TRBJ1-2
CASSPRGAGDNYGYTF
TGCGCCAGCAGCCCCCGGGGTGCGGGGGATAACTATGGCTACACCTTC
>-|TRBV20-1|-|TRBJ1-1
CSRLRGAEAFF
TGCAGCCGTTTGCGGGGGGCCGAAGCTTTCTTT
>-|TRBV18|-|TRBJ1-1
CASSPNMPNTEAFF
TGTGCCAGCTCACCAAACATGCCGAACACTGAAGCTTTCTTT
>TRBD2|TRBV9|-|TRBJ2-3
CASSVRTSGGYTDTQYF
TGTGCCAGCAGCGTACGGACTAGCGGGGGATACACAGATACGCAGTATTTT
>TRBD2|TRBV27|-|TRBJ2-7
CASSSRTGSTSGGLSYEQYF
TGTGCCAGCAGTTCCCGTACGGGGTCCACTAGCGGGGGGCTCTCCTACGAGCAGTACTTC
>-|TRBV20-1|-|TRBJ1-4
CSASGQINEKLFF
TGCAGTGCTAGTGGACAGATTAATGAAAAACTGTTTTTT
>-|TRBV5-4|few|TRBJ1-5
CASSLDTNQPQHF
TGTGCCAGCAGCTTGGACACCAATCAGCCCCAGCATTTT
>TRBD1|TRBV9|few|TRBJ1-2
CASSVRTGGADGYTF
TGTGCCAGCAGCGTACGGACAGGGGGCGCGGATGGCTACACCTTC
>TRBD2|TRBV9|-|TRBJ2-2
CASSVYPGGRSGELFF
TGTGCCAGCAGCGTCTATCCGGGGGGGCGCTCCGGGGAGCTGTTTTTT
>-|TRBV5-1|few|TRBJ2-2
CASSLEPNPTGELFF
TGCGCCAGCAGCTTGGAGCCCAATCCCACCGGGGAGCTGTTTTTT
>-|TRBV12-3/TRBV12-4|-|TRBJ2-6
CASNPSGANVLTF
TGTGCCAGCAACCCCTCCGGGGCCAACGTCCTGACTTTC
>TRBD1|TRBV5-1|once|TRBJ2-7
CASSLGSGGWVEQYF
TGCGCCAGCAGCTTGGGCTCAGGGGGATGGGTCGAGCAGTACTTC
>-|TRBV5-1|-|TRBJ2-1
CASSPDEEYNEQFF
TGCGCCAGCAGCCCGGATGAGGAGTACAATGAGCAGTTCTTC
>-|TRBV2|-|TRBJ2-6
CASSPPRATGANVLTF
TGTGCCAGCAGTCCGCCTCGGGCCACTGGGGCCAACGTCCTGACTTTC
>TRBD1|TRBV6-2/TRBV6-3|-|TRBJ1-1
CASSYYPPQGYTEAFF
TGTGCCAGCAGTTACTACCCACCACAGGGGTACACTGAAGCTTTCTTT
>TRBD1|TRBV5-1|-|TRBJ1-1
CASSNDRGRLNTEAFF
TGCGCCAGCAGCAACGACAGGGGGCGATTGAACACTGAAGCTTTCTTT
>TRBD1|TRBV2|-|TRBJ1-2
CASRFTGGTGYTF
TGTGCCAGCAGATTCACAGGGGGGACTGGCTACACCTTC
>-|TRBV7-2|once|TRBJ1-3
CASTFGAASGNTIYF
TGTGCCAGCACCTTTGGTGCAGCCTCTGGAAACACCATATATTTT
>-|TRBV18|-|TRBJ1-2
CASSPSSGVHGYTF
TGTGCCAGCTCACCCTCGTCGGGGGTCCATGGCTACACCTTC